The clone carrying this T cell receptor beta chain was detected ten times or more. The data belong to a study of T cells in Graves' hyperthyroidism and ophthalmopathy. Amplification yielded TCR beta CDR3 regions, with RNA transcripts as the source. HTBI primers drove first-round RT-PCR of the TCR CDR3. TCRdb fed the multiplex PCR reads into MiXCR, producing one record per CDR3 protein. The sample yields about 740,000 distinct CDR3 sequences, 12% to 15% seen once. The source of the PBMCs was around 10 ml of fresh peripheral blood. CDR1 is ENHRY and CDR2 is SYGVKD in the germline V gene. V lost 2 bases and J 3 bases, leaving 8 bases between the germline ends. The CDR3 has 14 amino acids.

Material: blood. V gene TRBV10-3 combines with J gene TRBJ1-3, with D tentatively TRBD1 (5 bases). The receptor was isolated from a woman in her late teens or twenties with Graves' hyperthyroidism. The CDR3, as DNA: TGTGCCATCAGTGAGCGGGGGAGTGGAAACACCATATATTTT. Protein sequence: CAISERGSGNTIYF.